The 12 T cell receptor beta chains below come from one sample, sequenced in a study of OX40 agonist ivuxolimab in advanced cancers. Assay used: immunoSEQ multiplex PCR; TCRdb lists only in-frame clones, some missing. This sample has about 59,000 clones, with approximately 90% found just once. The sample was CD4+ or CD8+ T cells sorted from blood, taken in a trial of the OX40 agonist ivuxolimab. These receptors all come from an adult with an advanced solid tumor such as melanoma, head and neck, liver or kidney cancer.

The V gene is TRBV5-1, the J gene TRBJ2-7; 7 bases line up with TRBD1. V lost 3 bases and J lost 0; bases outside the gene matches: 6. Germline assignment: CDR1 SGHRS and CDR2 YFSETQ. This CDR3 region has 15 residues. Written as DNA, the CDR3 is TGCGCCAGCAGCTGGGGGACAGTCAGCTCCTACGAGCAGTACTTC. It translates to CASSWGTVSSYEQYF.

V gene TRBV5-6 combines with J gene TRBJ2-2; D is unclear. The CDR3 has 14 residues. Trimming stripped 2 bases from V and 4 bases from J, with 9 bases between. CDR1 is SGHDT and CDR2 is YYEEEE in the germline V gene. This chain's CDR3 is CASSLGATTGELFF. CDR3 bases: TGTGCCAGCAGCTTAGGCGCGACCACCGGGGAGCTGTTTTTT.

The genes are TRBV18 and TRBJ2-3; a possible D gene is TRBD2 (6 bases). Germline V gene sequence: CDR1 KGHSH, CDR2 LQKENI. V lost 1 base to trimming and J lost 2 bases, with 13 bases between them. This CDR3 is built from 16 residues. CDR3 coding DNA: TGTGCCAGCTCACCACTGGATAGCGGACTCACAGATACGCAGTATTTT. Translating it yields CASSPLDSGLTDTQYF.

The chain joins TRBV6-1 to TRBJ2-3; the D is unclear. V was pared by 4 bases and J by 1 base, with 6 bases between. Germline CDR1 reads MNHNS; CDR2 reads SASEGT. The CDR3 length is 13 residues. The CDR3 protein is CASSVWGTDTQYF. In DNA, the CDR3 is TGTGCCAGCAGTGTATGGGGCACAGATACGCAGTATTTT.

Concerning this clone itself: The junction differs from germline at one of its ends, possibly a read error. The chain employs TRBV7-9 and TRBJ1-1; the match to TRBD1 covers 7 bases. The CDR3 runs 13 residues. Germline-derived CDR1 and CDR2 are SEHNR and FQNEAQ (reference sequence). In DNA form, the CDR3 reads TGCACTACTGAATTGACAAACAGGGGCGACCAAGAGTTT. This encodes CTTELTNRGDQEF.

The gene calls are TRBV7-6 and TRBJ2-7, with D tentatively TRBD2 (6 bases). CDR3 size: 15 residues. From germline, CDR1 is SGHVS and CDR2 FNYEAQ. The V gene lost 1 base and the J gene lost 2 bases, with 12 bases spanning the gap. The CDR3 DNA is TGTGCCAGCAGCTTAGGGGCGGGACCAACCTACGAGCAGTACTTC. Translation: CASSLGAGPTYEQYF. Based on the CDR3 plus reference TRBV7-6 and TRBJ2-7, the full variable domain is GAGVSQSPRYKVTKRGQDVALRCDPISGHVSLYWYRQALGQGPEFLTYFNYEAQQDKSGLPNDRFSAERPEGSISTLTIQRTEQRDSAMYRCASSLGAGPTYEQYFGPGTRLTVT.

This clone turned up a few times. Other DNA sequences of this sample code for an identical CDR3. The rearrangement links TRBV14 to TRBJ2-7, with no clear D. With 3 bases removed from V and 6 bases from J, the gap between germline ends came to 6 bases. Germline CDR1 is SGHDN and CDR2 is FVKESK. The CDR3 has 11 residues. The CDR3 DNA is TGTGCCAGCAGCCAGCATCTCGAGCAGTACTTC. Translation: CASSQHLEQYF.

This sequence joins TRBV19 and TRBJ2-2; D unclear. Trimming left V 5 bases short and J 3 bases short, with 13 bases between. The CDR3 totals 15 residues. From germline, CDR1 is LNHDA and CDR2 SQIVND (reference sequence). CDR3 residues: CASSSGQEHTGELFF. CDR3 in DNA: TGTGCCAGTAGTTCAGGTCAGGAGCACACCGGGGAGCTGTTTTTT.

The rearrangement uses TRBV18 and TRBJ2-1, with a weak D call TRBD2 (5 bases). Germline V gene lookup returns CDR1 KGHSH and CDR2 LQKENI. V dropped 6 bases and J dropped 13 bases, with 16 bases sitting between them. The CDR3 sequence is 12 residues long. The CDR3 loop reads CASSVETGDQFF. The CDR3 coding sequence is TGTGCCAGCTCCGTTGAGACCGGGGATCAGTTCTTC.

The chain has TRBV15 and TRBJ1-4; D unresolved. Per germline, CDR1 LNHNV and CDR2 YYDKDF (reference sequence). The CDR3 length is 13 residues. Deletions cut 9 bases from V and 8 bases from J, with 16 bases between. CDR3 loop: CATSRQRREKLFF. The CDR3 bases are TGTGCCACGTCCAGGCAGCGTCGGGAAAAACTGTTTTTT.

This clone was observed once. The V gene is TRBV6-5, the J gene TRBJ2-7; no definite D call. The CDR3 totals 11 residues. Germline V gene data show CDR1 as MNHEY and CDR2 as SVGAGI. Trimming took 1 base from V and 9 from J, leaving 7 bases between them. The DNA for the CDR3 is TGTGCCAGCAGTTACTGGGCTAGGCAGTACTTC. This sequence encodes CASSYWARQYF.

The chain employs TRBV29-1 and TRBJ2-2; possible D gene TRBD2, 6 bases. V dropped 4 bases and J dropped 7 bases, with 7 bases sitting between them. The CDR3 is 11 amino acids. CDR1 is SQVTM and CDR2 is ANQGSEA in the germline V gene. The CDR3 nucleotides are TGCAGCGTTGCGGGGGTCGGGGAGCTGTTTTTT. Amino acid sequence: CSVAGVGELFF.